The 14 T cell receptor beta chains given below trace back to one sample, sequenced in a study of T cell changes during pregnancy in multiple sclerosis. The table came from immunoSEQ multiplex PCR; TCRdb's copy has only in-frame clones and leaves some out. The sample lists roughly 67,000 clones; about 89% were seen once. The input for sequencing was peripheral blood, taken in the second trimester of pregnancy. These TCRs come from a female donor with multiple sclerosis, enrolled in a pregnancy study.

The CDR3 nucleotides read TGCGCCAGCAGCTTGGACGGCTCTGGAAACACCATATATTTT. Protein product: CASSLDGSGNTIYF. The V call is TRBV5-1, the J call TRBJ1-3; the D is unclear. The V gene lost 0 bases and the J gene lost 0 bases, with 4 bases spanning the gap. Germline CDR1 and CDR2: SGHRS and YFSETQ. CDR3 length: 14 residues.

In regard to this clone: Other nucleotide sequences in the sample specify the same CDR3. The chain recombines TRBV6-5 with TRBJ1-3; D uncertain. This CDR3 is 15 amino acids long. Germline-derived CDR1 and CDR2 are MNHEY and SVGAGI. V was trimmed by 0 bases and J by 0 bases, leaving 6 bases between them. The CDR3 spells CASSYSGGSGNTIYF. The CDR3 DNA is TGTGCCAGCAGTTACTCTGGCGGCTCTGGAAACACCATATATTTT.

The chain has TRBV11-2 and TRBJ2-7, with D maybe TRBD1 (6 bases). V lost 0 bases and J 7 bases, leaving 7 bases between the germline ends. This CDR3 is built from 12 residues. From germline, CDR1 is SGHAT and CDR2 FQNNGV. The CDR3: CASSLDQGEQYF. The CDR3 coding sequence is TGTGCCAGCAGCTTAGACCAGGGGGAGCAGTACTTC. The variable domain in full, completed from reference TRBV11-2 and TRBJ2-7, reads EAGVAQSPRYKIIEKRQSVAFWCNPISGHATLYWYQQILGQGPKLLIQFQNNGVVDDSQLPKDRFSAERLKGVDSTLKIQPAKLEDSAVYLCASSLDQGEQYFGPGTRLTVT.

The V call is TRBV6-1, the J call TRBJ1-5, with D possibly TRBD1 on 6 matching bases. The CDR3 has 15 residues. The V gene lost 7 bases and the J gene lost 4 bases, with 17 bases spanning the gap. The germline gives CDR1 MNHNS, CDR2 SASEGT. The CDR3 coding sequence is TGTGCCAGCATGTTACACGGGCAGGGGAATCAGCCCCAGCATTTT. Translated, it gives CASMLHGQGNQPQHF.

V is TRBV7-5 and J is TRBJ2-3; the table names TRBD2, a call not compared with the DNA. TRBV7-5 is described as a pseudogene. The CDR3 length is 19 residues. The chain's CDR3 is CVRSLRTPAGSGRAGTQYF. The CDR3 bases are TGTGTCAGAAGCCTCCGAACCCCGGCGGGTAGCGGGAGGGCCGGTACGCAGTATTTT.

The chain joins TRBV6-6 to TRBJ2-5; D perhaps matches TRBD1 (8 bases). This CDR3 has 15 amino acids. The V end lost 5 bases, the J end lost 5 bases, and 18 bases lay between the germline ends. Germline V CDR1 and CDR2: MNHNY, SVGAGI (reference sequence). The CDR3 protein is CASSHGGTGGETQYF. DNA of the CDR3: TGTGCCAGCAGTCACGGGGGGACAGGTGGGGAGACCCAGTACTTC.

As for this clone: The junction departs from the called germline gene at one end, perhaps through a read error. The V call is TRBV6-1, the J call TRBJ2-2; D not certain. The CDR3 length is 18 residues. Germline lookup yields CDR1 MNHNS and CDR2 SASEGT. The CDR3 protein is CASSEGRFSVFTPGELFF. The CDR3 DNA reads TGTGCCAGCAGTGAAGGTCGTTTTTCCGTTTTTACCCCCGGTGAGCTGTTTTTT.

The chain joins TRBV19 to TRBJ2-7; TRBD2 aligns across 7 bases. Germline values: CDR1 LNHDA, CDR2 SQIVND (reference sequence). The CDR3 loop spans 15 amino acids. V dropped 1 base and J dropped 2; count of bases not matched to a gene: 5. The CDR3 is CASSIAASGAYEQYF. The CDR3 nucleotides are TGTGCCAGTAGTATAGCCGCTAGCGGAGCCTACGAGCAGTACTTC.

The chain uses TRBV2 and TRBJ2-7; D is possibly TRBD1 (7 bases). CDR3 length: 14 amino acids. Germline CDR1 is SNHLY and CDR2 is FYNNEI. The ends were cut back, 3 bases at V and 4 bases at J, with 13 bases in the middle. The CDR3 sequence: CASSEGLTGYEQYF. The CDR3 nucleotides read TGTGCCAGCAGTGAGGGACTGACAGGGTACGAGCAGTACTTC.

The rearrangement uses TRBV14 and TRBJ2-6, with TRBD2 matching 10 bases. The length of the CDR3 is 15 residues. Looked up from germline, CDR1 is SGHDN and CDR2 is FVKESK. The ends lost 11 bases at V and 4 bases at J; junction bases unmatched: 8. CDR3 region: CAPSSGSSGANVLTF. The DNA for the CDR3 is TGTGCCCCTTCTAGCGGGAGTTCCGGGGCCAACGTCCTGACTTTC.

The chain combines TRBV2 with TRBJ1-2; 8 positions agree with TRBD1. Germline loops: CDR1 SNHLY, CDR2 FYNNEI. V was pared by 6 bases and J by 4 bases, with 10 bases of the junction left unmatched. CDR3 size: 15 residues. CDR3 region: CASSIQGGLSYGYTF. CDR3 coding DNA: TGTGCCAGCAGCATACAGGGGGGGCTTAGCTATGGCTACACCTTC.

This chain connects TRBV18 to TRBJ2-1; 7 positions agree with TRBD2. The CDR3 has 13 residues. Per the germline V gene, CDR1 is KGHSH and CDR2 is LQKENI. V lost 1 base, J lost 15 bases, and 9 bases stayed unmatched. The CDR3 DNA reads TGTGCCAGCTCACCACTAACTAGCGAAGGAGGGTTCTTC. Protein: CASSPLTSEGGFF. Using reference TRBV18 and TRBJ2-1 for the parts outside the CDR3, the full variable domain is NAGVMQNPRHLVRRRGQEARLRCSPMKGHSHVYWYRQLPEEGLKFMVYLQKENIIDESGMPKERFSAEFPKEGPSILRIQQVVRGDSAAYFCASSPLTSEGGFFGPGTRLTVL.

This sequence joins TRBV14 and TRBJ1-2; possibly TRBD1 for D (5 bases). Germline V gives CDR1 SGHDN, CDR2 FVKESK. V lost 1 base, J lost 7 bases, and 10 bases lay in between. The CDR3 is made up of 13 amino acids. CDR3 sequence (DNA): TGTGCCAGCAGCCAAGCGGGGGTCGGTGGCTACACCTTC. Translated, it gives CASSQAGVGGYTF.

The chain uses TRBV9 and TRBJ2-1, with D possibly being TRBD2 (7 bases). The CDR3 is made up of 15 amino acids. Looked up from germline, CDR1 is SGDLS and CDR2 is YYNGEE. Trimming left V 3 bases short and J 1 base short, with 11 bases between. The CDR3 loop is CASSGEGGSYNEQFF. CDR3 nucleotides: TGTGCCAGCAGCGGAGAGGGGGGGTCCTACAATGAGCAGTTCTTC.